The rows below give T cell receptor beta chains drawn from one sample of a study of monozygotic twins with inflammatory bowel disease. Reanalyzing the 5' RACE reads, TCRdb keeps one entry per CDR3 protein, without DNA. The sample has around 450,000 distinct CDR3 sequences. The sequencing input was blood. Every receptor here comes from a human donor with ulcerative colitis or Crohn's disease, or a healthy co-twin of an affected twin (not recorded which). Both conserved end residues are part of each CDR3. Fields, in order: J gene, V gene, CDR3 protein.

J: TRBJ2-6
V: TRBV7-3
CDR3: CASSPGQSGANVLTF

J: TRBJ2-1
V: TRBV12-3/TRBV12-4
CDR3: CASSLANMGTNEQFF

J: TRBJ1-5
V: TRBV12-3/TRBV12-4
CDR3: CASSLGDYSNQPQHF

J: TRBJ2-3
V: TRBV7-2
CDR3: CASSFSPLGVDTQYF

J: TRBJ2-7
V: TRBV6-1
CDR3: CASSEPGLAGYEQYF

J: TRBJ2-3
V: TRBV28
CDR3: CASRRTSGRAATDTQYF

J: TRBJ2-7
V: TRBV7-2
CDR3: CASSSTSGNYEQYF

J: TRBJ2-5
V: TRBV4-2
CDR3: CASSQEGALGGSLETQYF

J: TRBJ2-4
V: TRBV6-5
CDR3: CASSSAGTTKNIQYF

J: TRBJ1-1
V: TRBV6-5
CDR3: CASSLGAGSAEAFF